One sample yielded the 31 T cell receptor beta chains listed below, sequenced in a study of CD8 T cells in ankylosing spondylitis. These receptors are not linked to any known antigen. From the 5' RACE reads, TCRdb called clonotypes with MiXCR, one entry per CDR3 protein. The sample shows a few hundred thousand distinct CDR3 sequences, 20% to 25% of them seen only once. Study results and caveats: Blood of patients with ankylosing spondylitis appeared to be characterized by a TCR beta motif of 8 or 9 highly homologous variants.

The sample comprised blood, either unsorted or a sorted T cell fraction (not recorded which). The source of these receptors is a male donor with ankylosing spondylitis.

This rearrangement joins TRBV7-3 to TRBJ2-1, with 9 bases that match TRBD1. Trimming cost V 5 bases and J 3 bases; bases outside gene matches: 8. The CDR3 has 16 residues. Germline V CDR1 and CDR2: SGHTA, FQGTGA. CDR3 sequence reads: CASSANRGLSYNEQFF. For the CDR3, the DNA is TGTGCCAGCAGCGCCAACAGGGGGCTTAGCTACAATGAGCAGTTCTTC.

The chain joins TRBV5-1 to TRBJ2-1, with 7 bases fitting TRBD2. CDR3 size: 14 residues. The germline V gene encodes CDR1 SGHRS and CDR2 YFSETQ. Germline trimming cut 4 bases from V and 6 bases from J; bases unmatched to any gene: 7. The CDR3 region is CASSVGLVSNEQFF. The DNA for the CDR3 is TGCGCCAGCAGCGTAGGACTAGTTAGCAATGAGCAGTTCTTC.

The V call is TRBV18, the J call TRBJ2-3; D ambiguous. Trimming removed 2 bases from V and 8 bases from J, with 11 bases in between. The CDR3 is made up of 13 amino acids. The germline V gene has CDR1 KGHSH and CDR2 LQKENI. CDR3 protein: CASSPVTVGTQYF. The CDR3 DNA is TGTGCCAGCTCACCAGTTACGGTAGGTACGCAGTATTTT.

The CDR3 protein is CASSASGLAGGLINEQFF. CDR3 nucleotide sequence: TGTGCCAGCAGCGCGAGCGGACTAGCGGGAGGATTGATCAATGAGCAGTTCTTC. This chain uses TRBV9 with TRBJ2-1; 14 bases fit TRBD2. The junction had 11 bases not matched to a gene; V was cut back by 3 bases and J by 6 bases. Per the germline V gene, CDR1 is SGDLS and CDR2 is YYNGEE. CDR3 length equals 18 residues.

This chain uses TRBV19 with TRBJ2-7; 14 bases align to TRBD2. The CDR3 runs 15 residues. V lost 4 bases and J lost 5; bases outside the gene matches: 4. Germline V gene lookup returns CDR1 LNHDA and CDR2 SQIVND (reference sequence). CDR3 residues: CASSTTSGRGDEQYF. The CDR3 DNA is TGTGCCAGTAGTACGACTAGCGGGAGGGGTGACGAGCAGTACTTC.

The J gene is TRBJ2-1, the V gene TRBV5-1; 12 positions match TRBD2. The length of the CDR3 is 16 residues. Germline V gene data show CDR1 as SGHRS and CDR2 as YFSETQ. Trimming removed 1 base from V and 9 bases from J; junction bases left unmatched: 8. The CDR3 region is CASSLRTSGMFAEQFF. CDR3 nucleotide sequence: TGCGCCAGCAGCTTGAGGACTAGCGGGATGTTTGCTGAGCAGTTCTTC.

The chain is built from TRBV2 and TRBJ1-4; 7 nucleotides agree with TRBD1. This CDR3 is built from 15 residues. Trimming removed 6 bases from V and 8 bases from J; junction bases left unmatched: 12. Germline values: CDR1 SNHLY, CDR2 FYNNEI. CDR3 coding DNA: TGTGCCAGCAGGGTGGTCGGGACAGTATCCGAAAAACTGTTTTTT. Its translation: CASRVVGTVSEKLFF.

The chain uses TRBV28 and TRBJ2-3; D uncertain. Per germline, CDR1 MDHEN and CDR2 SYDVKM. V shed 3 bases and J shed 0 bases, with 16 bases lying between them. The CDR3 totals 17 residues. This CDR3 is CASSFWLTQTSTDTQYF. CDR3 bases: TGTGCCAGCAGTTTTTGGCTCACCCAGACTAGCACAGATACGCAGTATTTT.

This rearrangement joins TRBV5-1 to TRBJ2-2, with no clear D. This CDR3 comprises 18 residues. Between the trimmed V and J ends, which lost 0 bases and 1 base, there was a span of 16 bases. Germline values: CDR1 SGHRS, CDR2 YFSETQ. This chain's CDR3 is CASSLVGRARKNTGELFF. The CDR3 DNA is TGCGCCAGCAGCTTGGTCGGTAGGGCCCGAAAGAACACCGGGGAGCTGTTTTTT.

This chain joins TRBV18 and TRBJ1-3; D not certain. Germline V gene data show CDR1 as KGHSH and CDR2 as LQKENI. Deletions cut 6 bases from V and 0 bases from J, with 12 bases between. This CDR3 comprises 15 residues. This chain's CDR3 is CASSPIQSSGNTIYF. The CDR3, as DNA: TGTGCCAGCTCGCCAATACAGAGCTCTGGAAACACCATATATTTT. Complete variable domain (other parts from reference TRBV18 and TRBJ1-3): NAGVMQNPRHLVRRRGQEARLRCSPMKGHSHVYWYRQLPEEGLKFMVYLQKENIIDESGMPKERFSAEFPKEGPSILRIQQVVRGDSAAYFCASSPIQSSGNTIYFGEGSWLTVV.

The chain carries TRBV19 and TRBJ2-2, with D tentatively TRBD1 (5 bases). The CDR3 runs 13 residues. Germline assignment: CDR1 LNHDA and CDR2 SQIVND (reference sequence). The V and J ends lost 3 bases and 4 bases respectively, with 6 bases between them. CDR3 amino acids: CASSIQGTGELFF. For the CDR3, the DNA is TGTGCCAGTAGTATTCAGGGCACCGGGGAGCTGTTTTTT.

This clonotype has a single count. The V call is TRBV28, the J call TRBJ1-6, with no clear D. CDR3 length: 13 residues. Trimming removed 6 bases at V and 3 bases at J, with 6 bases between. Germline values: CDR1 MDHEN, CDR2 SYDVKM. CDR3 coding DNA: TGTGCCAGCAGACGAAACTATAATTCACCCCTCCACTTT. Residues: CASRRNYNSPLHF. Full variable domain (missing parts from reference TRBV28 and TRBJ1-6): DVKVTQSSRYLVKRTGEKVFLECVQDMDHENMFWYRQDPGLGLRLIYFSYDVKMKEKGDIPEGYSVSREKKERFSLILESASTNQTSMYLCASRRNYNSPLHFGNGTRLTVT.

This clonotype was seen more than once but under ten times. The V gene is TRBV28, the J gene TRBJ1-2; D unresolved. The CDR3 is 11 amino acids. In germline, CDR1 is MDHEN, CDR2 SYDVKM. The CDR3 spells CGAYSNYGYTF. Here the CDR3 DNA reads TGTGGAGCCTATTCTAACTATGGCTACACCTTC.

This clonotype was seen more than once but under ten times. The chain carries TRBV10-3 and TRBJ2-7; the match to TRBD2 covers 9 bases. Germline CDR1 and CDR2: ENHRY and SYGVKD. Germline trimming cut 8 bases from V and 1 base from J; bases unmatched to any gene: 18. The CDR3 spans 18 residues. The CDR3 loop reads CAIGKTGNLAGQSYEQYF. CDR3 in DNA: TGTGCCATCGGGAAGACAGGGAACCTAGCGGGGCAGTCCTACGAGCAGTACTTC.

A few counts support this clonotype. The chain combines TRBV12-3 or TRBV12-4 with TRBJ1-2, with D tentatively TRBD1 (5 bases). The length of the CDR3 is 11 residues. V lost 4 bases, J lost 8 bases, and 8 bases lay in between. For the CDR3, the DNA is TGTGCCAGCAGTTCACGGGGGGGCTACACCTTC. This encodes CASSSRGGYTF.

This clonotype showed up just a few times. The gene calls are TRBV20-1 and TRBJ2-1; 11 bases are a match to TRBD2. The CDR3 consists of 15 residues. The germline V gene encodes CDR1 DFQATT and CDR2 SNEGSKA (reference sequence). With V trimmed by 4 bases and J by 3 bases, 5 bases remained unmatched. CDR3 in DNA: TGCAGTGCTAAACCGGGACTAGCGGACTACAATGAGCAGTTCTTC. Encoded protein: CSAKPGLADYNEQFF.

Written as DNA, the CDR3 is TGTGCCATCAAAATTTCAGGGGGTCCAAGCTCCTACAATGAGCAGTTCTTC. Translation: CAIKISGGPSSYNEQFF. The chain couples TRBV10-3 to TRBJ2-1, with 7 bases aligning to TRBD1. The CDR3 sequence is 17 residues long. Germline values: CDR1 ENHRY, CDR2 SYGVKD. The ends lost 7 bases at V and 0 bases at J; junction bases unmatched: 12.

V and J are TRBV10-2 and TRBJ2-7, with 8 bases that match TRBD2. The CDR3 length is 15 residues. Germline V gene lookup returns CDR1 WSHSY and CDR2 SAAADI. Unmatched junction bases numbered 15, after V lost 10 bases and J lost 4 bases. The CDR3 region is CATGLAGGLVYEQYF. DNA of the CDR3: TGCGCCACAGGACTAGCCGGGGGTTTGGTTTACGAGCAGTACTTC.

In nucleotides, the CDR3 is TGCAGCGTTGACGGCCTAGCGGAAGAGACCCAGTACTTC. As protein: CSVDGLAEETQYF. This chain uses TRBV29-1 with TRBJ2-5; 7 bases are a match to TRBD2. Germline CDR1 is SQVTM and CDR2 is ANQGSEA. There are 13 residues in the CDR3. The ends lost 3 bases at V and 3 bases at J; junction bases unmatched: 4.

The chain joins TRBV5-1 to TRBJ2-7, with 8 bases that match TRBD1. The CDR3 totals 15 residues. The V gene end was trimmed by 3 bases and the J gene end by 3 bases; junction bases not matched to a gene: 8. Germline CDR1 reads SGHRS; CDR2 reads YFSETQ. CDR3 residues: CASSWGQAALYEQYF. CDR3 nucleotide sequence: TGCGCCAGCAGCTGGGGACAGGCTGCCCTCTACGAGCAGTACTTC.

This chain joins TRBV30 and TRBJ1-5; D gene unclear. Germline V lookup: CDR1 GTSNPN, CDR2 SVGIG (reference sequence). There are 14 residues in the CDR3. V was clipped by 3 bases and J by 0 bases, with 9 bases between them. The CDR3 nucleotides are TGTGCCTGGAGGGACGGTTATAGCAATCAGCCCCAGCATTTT. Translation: CAWRDGYSNQPQHF.

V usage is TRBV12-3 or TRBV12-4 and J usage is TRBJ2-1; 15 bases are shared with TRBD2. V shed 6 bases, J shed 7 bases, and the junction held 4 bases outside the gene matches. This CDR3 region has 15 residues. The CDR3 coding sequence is TGTGCCAGCAGCAGGACTAGCGGGAGGGGGAATGAGCAGTTCTTC. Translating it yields CASSRTSGRGNEQFF.

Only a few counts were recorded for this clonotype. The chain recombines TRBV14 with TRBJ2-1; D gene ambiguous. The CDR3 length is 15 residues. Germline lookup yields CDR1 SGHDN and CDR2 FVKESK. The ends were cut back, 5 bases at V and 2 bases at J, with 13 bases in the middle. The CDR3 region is CASSDWATTYNEQFF. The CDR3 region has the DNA TGTGCCAGCAGCGACTGGGCTACAACCTACAATGAGCAGTTCTTC.

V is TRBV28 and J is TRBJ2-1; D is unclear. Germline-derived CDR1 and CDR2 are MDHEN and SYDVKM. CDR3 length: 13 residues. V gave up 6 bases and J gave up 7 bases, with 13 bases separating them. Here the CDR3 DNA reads TGTGCCAGCAGGGGGATTACAAGGAATGAGCAGTTCTTC. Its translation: CASRGITRNEQFF. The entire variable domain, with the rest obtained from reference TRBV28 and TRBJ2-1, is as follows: DVKVTQSSRYLVKRTGEKVFLECVQDMDHENMFWYRQDPGLGLRLIYFSYDVKMKEKGDIPEGYSVSREKKERFSLILESASTNQTSMYLCASRGITRNEQFFGPGTRLTVL.

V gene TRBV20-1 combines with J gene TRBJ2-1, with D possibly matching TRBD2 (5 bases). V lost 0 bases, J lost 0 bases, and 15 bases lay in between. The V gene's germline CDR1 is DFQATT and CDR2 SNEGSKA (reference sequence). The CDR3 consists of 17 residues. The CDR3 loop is CSARDIGGSSSYNEQFF. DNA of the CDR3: TGCAGTGCTAGAGATATAGGCGGGTCGAGCTCCTACAATGAGCAGTTCTTC.

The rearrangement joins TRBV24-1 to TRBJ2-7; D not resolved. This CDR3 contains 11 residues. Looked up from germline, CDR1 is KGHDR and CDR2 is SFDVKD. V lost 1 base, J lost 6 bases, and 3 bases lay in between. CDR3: CATSDFREQYF. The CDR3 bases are TGTGCCACCAGTGATTTCCGCGAGCAGTACTTC.

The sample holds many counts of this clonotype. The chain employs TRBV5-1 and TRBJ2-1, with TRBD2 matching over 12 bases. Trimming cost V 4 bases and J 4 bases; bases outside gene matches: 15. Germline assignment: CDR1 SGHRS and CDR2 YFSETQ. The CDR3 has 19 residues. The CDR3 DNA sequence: TGCGCCAGCAGCCACGCCCGACTAGCGGGAGTAGCGGGTTACAATGAGCAGTTCTTC. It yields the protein CASSHARLAGVAGYNEQFF.

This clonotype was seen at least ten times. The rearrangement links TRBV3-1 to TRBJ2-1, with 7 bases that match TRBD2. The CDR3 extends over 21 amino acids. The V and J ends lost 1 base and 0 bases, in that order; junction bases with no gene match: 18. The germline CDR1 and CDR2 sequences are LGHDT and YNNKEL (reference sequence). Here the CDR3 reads CASSQVLAGENWEGSYNEQFF. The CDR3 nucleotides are TGTGCCAGCAGCCAAGTTTTGGCGGGAGAGAACTGGGAAGGCTCCTACAATGAGCAGTTCTTC.

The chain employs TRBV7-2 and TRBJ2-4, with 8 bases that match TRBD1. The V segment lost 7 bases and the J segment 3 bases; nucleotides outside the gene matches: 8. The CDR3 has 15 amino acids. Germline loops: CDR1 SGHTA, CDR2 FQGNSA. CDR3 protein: CASIRGQGGKNIQYF. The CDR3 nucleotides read TGTGCCAGCATCCGAGGACAGGGTGGCAAAAACATTCAGTACTTC. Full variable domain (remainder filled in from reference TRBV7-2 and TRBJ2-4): GAGVSQSPSNKVTEKGKDVELRCDPISGHTALYWYRQSLGQGLEFLIYFQGNSAPDKSGLPSDRFSAERTGGSVSTLTIQRTQQEDSAVYLCASIRGQGGKNIQYFGAGTRLSVL.

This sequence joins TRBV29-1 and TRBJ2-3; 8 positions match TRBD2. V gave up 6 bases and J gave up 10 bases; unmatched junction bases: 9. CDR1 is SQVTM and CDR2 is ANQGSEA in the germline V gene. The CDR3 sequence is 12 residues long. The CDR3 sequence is CSVLTSAPSQYF. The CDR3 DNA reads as TGCAGCGTACTGACTAGCGCCCCATCGCAGTATTTT.

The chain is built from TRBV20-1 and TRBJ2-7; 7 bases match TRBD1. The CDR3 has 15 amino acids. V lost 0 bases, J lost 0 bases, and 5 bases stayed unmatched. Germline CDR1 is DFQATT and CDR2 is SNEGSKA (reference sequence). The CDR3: CSARDHRGYSYEQYF. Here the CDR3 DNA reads TGCAGTGCTAGAGATCACAGGGGTTACTCCTACGAGCAGTACTTC.